This T cell receptor (beta chain) is drawn from a study of blood T cell repertoires in COVID-19. On the study more broadly: The cDNA or gDNA used as material had been derived from T cells, B-cell-depleted T cells, or PBMCs.

Germline V gene lookup returns CDR1 LGHDT and CDR2 YNNKEL (reference sequence). The CDR3 is made up of 13 amino acids. V dropped 1 base and J dropped 4 bases, with 7 bases sitting between them. Authors' methods: Reference gene primer amplification in the assay estimated nucleated cell counts. The repertoire was sequenced with immunoSEQ multiplex PCR; TCRdb's copy has only in-frame clones and lacks some. V and J calls and clone size follow that table, whereas D and trimming were derived from the DNA. The sample lists fewer than 130,000 clones, 80% to 90% occurring once. This sequence joins TRBV3-1 (or the pseudogene TRBV3-2) and TRBJ2-5; D ambiguous. Sequenced: peripheral blood. The clonotype comes from a woman over 75 with acute or convalescent COVID-19. CDR3 sequence: CASSQGAPETQYF. The CDR3 nucleotides read TGTGCCAGCAGCCAAGGGGCCCCAGAGACCCAGTACTTC.